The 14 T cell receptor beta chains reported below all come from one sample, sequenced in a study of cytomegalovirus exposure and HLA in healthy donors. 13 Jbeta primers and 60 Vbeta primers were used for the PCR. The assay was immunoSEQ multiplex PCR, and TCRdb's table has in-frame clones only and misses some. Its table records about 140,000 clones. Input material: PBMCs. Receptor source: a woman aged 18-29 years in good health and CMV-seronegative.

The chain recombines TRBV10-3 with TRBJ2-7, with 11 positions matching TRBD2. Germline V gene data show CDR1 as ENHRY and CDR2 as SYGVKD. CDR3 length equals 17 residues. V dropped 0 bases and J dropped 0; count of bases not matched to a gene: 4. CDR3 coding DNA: TGTGCCATCAGTGAGTCGCGTAGCGGGAGGGCCTCCTACGAGCAGTACTTC. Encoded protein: CAISESRSGRASYEQYF.

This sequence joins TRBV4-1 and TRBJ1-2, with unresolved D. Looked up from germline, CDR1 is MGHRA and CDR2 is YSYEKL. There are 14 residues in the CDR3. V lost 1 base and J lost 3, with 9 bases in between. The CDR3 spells CASSQVGRDYGYTF. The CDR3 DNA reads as TGCGCCAGCAGCCAAGTGGGCAGAGACTATGGCTACACCTTC.

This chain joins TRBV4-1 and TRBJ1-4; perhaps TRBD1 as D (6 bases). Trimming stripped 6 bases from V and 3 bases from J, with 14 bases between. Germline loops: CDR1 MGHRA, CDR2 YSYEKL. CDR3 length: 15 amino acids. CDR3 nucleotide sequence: TGCGCCAGCAGTGCTACAGGGCTCCCTAATGAAAAACTGTTTTTT. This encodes CASSATGLPNEKLFF.

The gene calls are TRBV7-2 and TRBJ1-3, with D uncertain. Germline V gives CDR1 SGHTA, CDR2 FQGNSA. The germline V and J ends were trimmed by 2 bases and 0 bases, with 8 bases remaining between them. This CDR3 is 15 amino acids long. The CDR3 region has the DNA TGTGCCAGCAGCTTAAACCCAGTCTCTGGAAACACCATATATTTT. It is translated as CASSLNPVSGNTIYF. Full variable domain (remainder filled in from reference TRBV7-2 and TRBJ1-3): GAGVSQSPSNKVTEKGKDVELRCDPISGHTALYWYRQSLGQGLEFLIYFQGNSAPDKSGLPSDRFSAERTGGSVSTLTIQRTQQEDSAVYLCASSLNPVSGNTIYFGEGSWLTVV.

CDR3: CASSASGEGYGYTF. CDR3 coding DNA: TGTGCCAGCAGTGCTTCAGGGGAGGGCTATGGCTACACCTTC. The rearrangement links TRBV6-5 to TRBJ1-2; D is possibly TRBD1 (6 bases). The V and J ends lost 5 bases and 4 bases respectively, with 14 bases between them. In germline, CDR1 is MNHEY, CDR2 SVGAGI. The CDR3 totals 14 residues.

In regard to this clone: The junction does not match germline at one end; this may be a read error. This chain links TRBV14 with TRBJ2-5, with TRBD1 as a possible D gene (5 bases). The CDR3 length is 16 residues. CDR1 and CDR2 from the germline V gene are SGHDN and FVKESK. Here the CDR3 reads CASSQGVGRKQETQYF. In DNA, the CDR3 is TGTGCCAGCAGTCAAGGCGTGGGGCGCAAACAAGAGACCCAGTACTTC. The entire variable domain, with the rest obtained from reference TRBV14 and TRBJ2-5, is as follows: EAGVTQFPSHSVIEKGQTVTLRCDPISGHDNLYWYRRVMGKEIKFLLHFVKESKQDESGMPNNRFLAERTGGTYSTLKVQPAELEDSGVYFCASSQGVGRKQETQYFGPGTRLLVL.

In DNA, the CDR3 is TGTGCCAGCAGTTTGGCCCGGGCAGGGGGTATAACTGAAGCTTTCTTT. Its protein is CASSLARAGGITEAFF. The chain couples TRBV28 to TRBJ1-1; 7 bases fit TRBD1. The CDR3 has 16 amino acids. Germline V lookup: CDR1 MDHEN, CDR2 SYDVKM. The junction had 12 bases not matched to a gene; V was cut back by 3 bases and J by 5 bases.

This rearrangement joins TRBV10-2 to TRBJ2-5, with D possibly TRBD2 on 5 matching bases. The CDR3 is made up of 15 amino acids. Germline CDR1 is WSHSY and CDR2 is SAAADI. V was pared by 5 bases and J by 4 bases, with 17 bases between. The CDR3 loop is CASSIETRRSETQYF. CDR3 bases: TGCGCCAGCAGTATTGAAACTCGGAGGTCAGAGACCCAGTACTTC.

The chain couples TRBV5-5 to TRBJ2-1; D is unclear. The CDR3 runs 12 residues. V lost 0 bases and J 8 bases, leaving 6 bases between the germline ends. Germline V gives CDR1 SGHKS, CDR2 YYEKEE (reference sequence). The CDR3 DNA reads TGTGCCAGCAGCTTGGATTACTATGAGCAGTTCTTC. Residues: CASSLDYYEQFF.

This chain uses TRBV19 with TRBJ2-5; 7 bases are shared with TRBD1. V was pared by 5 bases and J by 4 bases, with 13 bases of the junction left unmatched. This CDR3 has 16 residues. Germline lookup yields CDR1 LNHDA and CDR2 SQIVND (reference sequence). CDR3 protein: CASSRQQGKWGETQYF. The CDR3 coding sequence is TGTGCCAGTAGTCGACAACAGGGGAAGTGGGGAGAGACCCAGTACTTC.

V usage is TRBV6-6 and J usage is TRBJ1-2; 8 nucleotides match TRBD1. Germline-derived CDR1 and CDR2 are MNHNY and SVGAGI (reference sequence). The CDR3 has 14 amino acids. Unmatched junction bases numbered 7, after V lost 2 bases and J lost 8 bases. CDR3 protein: CASSYARAGGGYTF. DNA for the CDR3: TGTGCCAGCAGTTACGCACGGGCAGGGGGCGGCTACACCTTC.

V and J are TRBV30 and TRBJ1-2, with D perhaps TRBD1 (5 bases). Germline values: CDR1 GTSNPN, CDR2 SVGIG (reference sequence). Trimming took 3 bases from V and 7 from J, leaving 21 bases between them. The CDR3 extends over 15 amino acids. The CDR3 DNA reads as TGTGCCTGGAGCAGGGTTTCGGCCCCAGGCTCTGGCTACACCTTC. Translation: CAWSRVSAPGSGYTF.

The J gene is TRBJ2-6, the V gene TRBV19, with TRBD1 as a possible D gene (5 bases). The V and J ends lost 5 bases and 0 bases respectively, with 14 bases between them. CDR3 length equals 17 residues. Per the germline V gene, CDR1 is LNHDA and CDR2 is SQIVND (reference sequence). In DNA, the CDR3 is TGTGCCAGTAGTCCAGCAGGGCTCATCTCTGGGGCCAACGTCCTGACTTTC. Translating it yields CASSPAGLISGANVLTF.

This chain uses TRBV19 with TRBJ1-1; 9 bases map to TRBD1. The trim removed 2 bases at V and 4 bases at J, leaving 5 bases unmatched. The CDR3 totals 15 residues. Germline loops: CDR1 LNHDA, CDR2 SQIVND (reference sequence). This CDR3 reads CASSIKGQGSTEAFF. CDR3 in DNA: TGTGCCAGTAGTATAAAGGGACAGGGAAGCACTGAAGCTTTCTTT.